A single sample is the source of the 9 T cell receptor beta chains below, sequenced in a study of cytomegalovirus exposure and HLA in healthy donors. Sequenced by immunoSEQ multiplex PCR; TCRdb stores in-frame clones only, minus some. The sample lists just under 75,000 clones, around 94% occurring once. The sequenced material came from PBMCs. These receptors originate from a woman aged 18-29 years in good health and CMV-seropositive.

The chain couples TRBV7-9 to TRBJ1-1; possible D gene TRBD1, 5 bases. Trimming took off 2 bases at V and 2 bases at J, with 12 bases between the two ends. The germline CDR1 and CDR2 sequences are SEHNR and FQNEAQ (reference sequence). CDR3 size: 15 residues. The CDR3 spells CASSLLGHLNTEAFF. As DNA, the CDR3 is TGTGCCAGCAGCTTACTGGGGCACCTAAACACTGAAGCTTTCTTT.

The chain employs TRBV11-2 and TRBJ2-7, with a weak D call TRBD2 (6 bases). Germline CDR1 reads SGHAT; CDR2 reads FQNNGV. The CDR3 covers 13 residues. The V gene lost 3 bases and the J gene lost 7 bases, with 13 bases spanning the gap. The DNA of the CDR3 is TGTGCCAGCAGCTTTGGCAGAGGAGGGGAGCAGTACTTC. Translation gives CASSFGRGGEQYF.

The chain couples TRBV29-1 to TRBJ1-5; D remains ambiguous. This CDR3 spans 13 amino acids. CDR1 and CDR2 (germline): SQVTM, ANQGSEA. V dropped 4 bases and J dropped 2 bases, with 9 bases sitting between them. The CDR3 DNA reads TGCAGCGTTGCCAATAGAGGCAATCAGCCCCAGCATTTT. This sequence encodes CSVANRGNQPQHF. Full variable domain (outside the CDR3, taken from reference TRBV29-1 and TRBJ1-5): SAVISQKPSRDICQRGTSLTIQCQVDSQVTMMFWYRQQPGQSLTLIATANQGSEATYESGFVIDKFPISRPNLTFSTLTVSNMSPEDSSIYLCSVANRGNQPQHFGDGTRLSIL.

The chain joins TRBV27 to TRBJ1-2; D call uncertain. V lost 4 bases and J lost 9, with 12 bases in between. CDR3 length: 12 residues. CDR1 MNHEY and CDR2 SMNVEV come from the germline V gene (reference sequence). Here the CDR3 DNA reads TGTGCCAGCAGTTCAGTACTAGGGAGCTACACCTTC. It yields the protein CASSSVLGSYTF.

The J gene is TRBJ2-6, the V gene TRBV19; D gene uncertain. This CDR3 has 15 residues. With 4 bases removed from V and 4 bases from J, the gap between germline ends came to 11 bases. Germline V gives CDR1 LNHDA, CDR2 SQIVND (reference sequence). CDR3 bases: TGTGCCAGTAGTACCCAGGCCCCCGGGGCCAACGTCCTGACTTTC. Translation: CASSTQAPGANVLTF. Using reference TRBV19 and TRBJ2-6 for the parts outside the CDR3, the full variable domain is DGGITQSPKYLFRKEGQNVTLSCEQNLNHDAMYWYRQDPGQGLRLIYYSQIVNDFQKGDIAEGYSVSREKKESFPLTVTSAQKNPTAFYLCASSTQAPGANVLTFGAGSRLTVL.

This chain joins TRBV25-1 and TRBJ1-2; D gene unclear. Per the germline V gene, CDR1 is MGHDK and CDR2 is SYGVNS. The CDR3 is made up of 14 amino acids. Trimming removed 4 bases from V and 5 bases from J, with 14 bases in between. In DNA form, the CDR3 reads TGTGCCAGCAGTGCCCCGGGCCCGGGGTATGGCTACACCTTC. Protein sequence: CASSAPGPGYGYTF.

This clone was seen only once. The chain uses TRBV5-1 and TRBJ1-5; D possibly corresponds to TRBD1 (5 bases). CDR1 is SGHRS, CDR2 YFSETQ, per germline. V gave up 0 bases and J gave up 7 bases, with 11 bases separating them. CDR3 length: 14 amino acids. The chain's CDR3 is CASSLDGGAQPQHF. As DNA, the CDR3 is TGCGCCAGCAGCTTGGACGGCGGGGCCCAGCCCCAGCATTTT.

In this sample, this clone turned up once. The J gene is TRBJ2-3, the V gene TRBV12-5; 9 positions agree with TRBD1. Unmatched junction bases numbered 5, after V lost 8 bases and J lost 5 bases. Germline CDR1 and CDR2: LGHNT and FRNRAP. The CDR3 has 13 residues. CDR3 nucleotide sequence: TGTGCTAGTCACAGGGGGCGAGAAGATACGCAGTATTTT. Its protein product is CASHRGREDTQYF.

The V gene is TRBV7-6, the J gene TRBJ2-1, with TRBD1 as a possible D gene (6 bases). Trimming shortened V by 5 bases and J by 6 bases, and 20 bases separated the two germline ends. CDR1 SGHVS and CDR2 FNYEAQ come from the germline V gene. The CDR3 totals 16 residues. The CDR3 bases are TGTGCCAGCAGCCTGACGACAGGAGGATCGATCAATGAGCAGTTCTTC. This gives the protein CASSLTTGGSINEQFF.